The rows below give T cell receptor beta chains drawn from one sample of a study of blood T cell repertoires in COVID-19. Generated by immunoSEQ multiplex PCR, the TCRdb table keeps only in-frame clones and is missing some. The table has under 400,000 clones, about 90% seen once. Sequencing was carried out using PBMCs or T cells enriched from blood (not recorded which). The receptors shown here come from a man aged 35 to 55 in a cohort exposed to, infected with or recovered from COVID-19 (not recorded which). Each CDR3 is given with its conserved first and last residue. Fields, in order: V gene, J gene, CDR3 protein.

V: TRBV7-8
J: TRBJ1-2
CDR3: CASTPGYYGYTF

V: TRBV27
J: TRBJ1-1
CDR3: CASSDPPGSANTEAFF

V: TRBV6-4
J: TRBJ2-1
CDR3: CASSDSTSGSNEQFF

V: TRBV15
J: TRBJ2-3
CDR3: CATSRPAGGRPDTQYF

V: TRBV15
J: TRBJ1-5
CDR3: CATSRDNSYGPSNQPQHF

V: TRBV4-2
J: TRBJ1-4
CDR3: CASSQDGTELGKLFF

V: TRBV7-6
J: TRBJ1-1
CDR3: CASSLATGTWSEAFF

V: TRBV5-4
J: TRBJ2-1
CDR3: CASSLDSNWVNEQFF

V: TRBV2
J: TRBJ1-4
CDR3: CASSRQGGEEKLFF

V: TRBV29-1
J: TRBJ1-1
CDR3: CSTTRGMNTEAFF

V: TRBV9
J: TRBJ2-3
CDR3: CASSPGVLGGTDTQYF

V: TRBV5-1
J: TRBJ1-1
CDR3: CASSLVGALNTEAFF

V: TRBV5-1
J: TRBJ1-1
CDR3: CASRKGDMNTEAFF

V: TRBV18
J: TRBJ2-2
CDR3: CASSPILLGELFF

V: TRBV7-9
J: TRBJ1-2
CDR3: CASSVGQGADYGYTF

V: TRBV27
J: TRBJ1-5
CDR3: CASSHGTGGSPQHF